Shown below are 29 T cell receptor beta chains from a single sample sequenced in a study of response to subunit inactivated influenza vaccine. Each CDR3 protein gets one entry after TCRdb re-called the RT-PCR reads with MiXCR. The sample consists of about 780,000 distinct CDR3 sequences, around a sixth of them appearing once. The specimen was PBMCs from blood, collected around 5 days after vaccination. The receptors were gathered from a middle-aged man who received an inactivated influenza vaccine.

The rearrangement joins TRBV5-1 to TRBJ1-1; a weak D match, TRBD1 (5 bases). Trimming removed 1 base from V and 6 bases from J, with 16 bases in between. CDR3 length: 15 amino acids. Germline values: CDR1 SGHRS, CDR2 YFSETQ. The CDR3: CASSLWGSGGPEAFF. The CDR3 DNA reads as TGCGCCAGCAGCTTGTGGGGGAGCGGAGGCCCTGAAGCTTTCTTT.

This clonotype was observed a few times. The chain joins TRBV6-6 to TRBJ2-7; D is possibly TRBD1 (6 bases). V lost 8 bases to trimming and J lost 0 bases, with 11 bases between them. Germline V gene lookup returns CDR1 MNHNY and CDR2 SVGAGI (reference sequence). The CDR3 consists of 13 residues. The DNA for the CDR3 is TGTGCCAGCGGGCAGGGGAGCTCCTACGAGCAGTACTTC. Its protein is CASGQGSSYEQYF.

This clonotype has just a few counts. V and J are TRBV3-1 and TRBJ2-2; D gene uncertain. V shed 7 bases and J shed 6 bases, with 12 bases lying between them. CDR1 is LGHDT and CDR2 is YNNKEL in the germline V gene (reference sequence). This CDR3 comprises 13 residues. DNA of the CDR3: TGTGCCAGCACCACAGTAGGGTCCGGGGAGCTGTTTTTT. Protein: CASTTVGSGELFF.

V is TRBV11-2 and J is TRBJ2-4, with TRBD2 as a possible D gene (6 bases). Germline V CDR1 and CDR2: SGHAT, FQNNGV. CDR3 length: 14 residues. V was cut by 3 bases and J by 6 bases, with 12 bases left in between. Here the CDR3 DNA reads TGTGCCAGCAGCTTGGGCACGACTAGAAACATTCAGTACTTC. Encoded protein: CASSLGTTRNIQYF.

This clonotype has more than one count but fewer than ten. The chain's CDR3 is CASCDRGSADTQYF. CDR3 sequence (DNA): TGTGCCAGCTGTGACAGGGGTTCCGCAGATACGCAGTATTTT. V usage is TRBV7-9 and J usage is TRBJ2-3; 8 bases map to TRBD1. Germline CDR1 and CDR2: SEHNR and FQNEAQ (reference sequence). The CDR3 loop spans 14 amino acids. The junction had 8 bases not matched to a gene; V was cut back by 8 bases and J by 4 bases.

V usage is TRBV30 and J usage is TRBJ1-1, with D possibly matching TRBD1 (5 bases). Germline CDR1 is GTSNPN and CDR2 is SVGIG (reference sequence). The V end was cut by 4 bases, the J end by 0 bases, with 6 bases between. The CDR3 loop spans 12 amino acids. The CDR3 nucleotides read TGTGCCTGGACAGGGATGAACACTGAAGCTTTCTTT. This gives the protein CAWTGMNTEAFF.

J is TRBJ2-4 and V is TRBV28; 9 nucleotides match TRBD1. Germline CDR1 is MDHEN and CDR2 is SYDVKM. The CDR3 is made up of 18 amino acids. The trim removed 6 bases at V and 5 bases at J, leaving 17 bases unmatched. CDR3 sequence reads: CASSPGTGYYFPENIQYF. The CDR3 DNA is TGTGCCAGCAGCCCGGGGACAGGGTACTATTTTCCCGAAAACATTCAGTACTTC.

This clonotype was seen more than once but under ten times. The genes are TRBV7-8 and TRBJ2-5; no clear D. The V gene lost 4 bases and the J gene lost 2 bases, with 11 bases spanning the gap. This CDR3 is 14 amino acids long. Germline CDR1 and CDR2: SGHVS and FQNEAQ. The CDR3 loop is CASSSSWGQETQYF. The CDR3 DNA reads as TGTGCCAGCAGCTCGTCCTGGGGACAAGAGACCCAGTACTTC.

The chain has TRBV7-9 and TRBJ1-1; D unclear. V dropped 0 bases and J dropped 4 bases, with 12 bases sitting between them. The length of the CDR3 is 15 residues. Germline V gene lookup returns CDR1 SEHNR and CDR2 FQNEAQ (reference sequence). The CDR3 sequence: CASSLANQAGTEAFF. In nucleotides, the CDR3 is TGTGCCAGCAGCTTAGCGAATCAGGCGGGCACTGAAGCTTTCTTT.

Note on this clonotype: Relative to the germline gene, one junction end is altered; a read error may explain this. The chain uses TRBV5-1 and TRBJ2-5; 16 bases fit TRBD2. CDR1 SGHRS and CDR2 YFSETQ come from the germline V gene. The CDR3 is 16 residues long. CDR3 sequence reads: CANSLGLAGGQETQYF. CDR3 nucleotides: TGCGCCAACAGCTTGGGACTAGCGGGAGGGCAAGAGACCCAGTACTTC.

The rearrangement joins TRBV20-1 to TRBJ2-1, with 7 bases matching TRBD2. Trimming took 2 bases from V and 6 from J; bases not matched to a gene: 13. The CDR3 totals 16 residues. CDR1 is DFQATT and CDR2 is SNEGSKA in the germline V gene (reference sequence). Here the CDR3 reads CSARNLAAPLGNEQFF. The CDR3, as DNA: TGCAGTGCTAGAAATCTAGCGGCTCCCCTGGGCAATGAGCAGTTCTTC.

This clonotype has a handful of counts. V and J are TRBV6-2 or TRBV6-3 and TRBJ2-5; D not certain. The V gene's germline CDR1 is MNHEY and CDR2 SVGEGT. The CDR3 spans 12 residues. Trimming took 7 bases from V and 2 from J, leaving 8 bases between them. As DNA, the CDR3 is TGTGCCAGCAAGGGTGGACAAGAGACCCAGTACTTC. As protein: CASKGGQETQYF.

In the case of this clonotype: Its ends do not fully match the called genes, so a read error is possible. The CDR3 sequence: CASRRTGGTEALF. CDR3 in DNA: TGTGCCAGCAGGAGGACAGGGGGCACTGAAGCTCTCTTT. V gene TRBV6-2 or TRBV6-3 combines with J gene TRBJ1-1, with 11 bases aligning to TRBD1. Germline V gives CDR1 MNHEY, CDR2 SVGEGT. This CDR3 comprises 13 residues.

To note about this clonotype: This may be a read error, as it is one base from a much larger clone. The chain carries TRBV29-1 and TRBJ2-1, with 10 bases aligning to TRBD2. This CDR3 region has 13 residues. Germline V gene data show CDR1 as SQVTM and CDR2 as ANQGSEA. The V gene end was trimmed by 7 bases and the J gene end by 10 bases; junction bases not matched to a gene: 10. The CDR3 is CSGGTSVWEEQFF. CDR3 sequence (DNA): TGCAGCGGTGGGACTAGCGTATGGGAAGAGCAGTTCTTC.

This clonotype was detected a few times. The V gene is TRBV10-3, the J gene TRBJ2-2, with 10 positions matching TRBD1. Losses at the gene ends were 0 bases for V and 0 bases for J; bases not matched to a gene: 4. The germline CDR1 and CDR2 sequences are ENHRY and SYGVKD. The CDR3 is 18 amino acids. CDR3 DNA sequence: TGTGCCATCAGTGAGTCGCTTGGACAGGGGGCGAACACCGGGGAGCTGTTTTTT. Translated: CAISESLGQGANTGELFF.

This clonotype was detected many times. The chain employs TRBV27 and TRBJ1-2, with D unresolved. The V gene lost 5 bases and the J gene lost 4 bases, with 11 bases spanning the gap. The CDR3 length is 13 residues. CDR1 is MNHEY and CDR2 is SMNVEV in the germline V gene (reference sequence). Here the CDR3 reads CASSPTGGYGYTF. The DNA for the CDR3 is TGTGCCAGCAGTCCCACGGGCGGCTATGGCTACACCTTC.

The J gene is TRBJ2-7, the V gene TRBV5-5, with a weak D call TRBD1 (6 bases). The CDR3 is 18 residues long. V dropped 3 bases and J dropped 2 bases, with 24 bases sitting between them. Germline V CDR1 and CDR2: SGHKS, YYEKEE (reference sequence). This CDR3 reads CASSSDPFWRTVTYEQYF. The CDR3 region has the DNA TGTGCCAGCAGCTCCGACCCATTTTGGAGGACAGTTACCTACGAGCAGTACTTC.

V and J are TRBV7-6 and TRBJ2-2; D is unclear. This CDR3 has 17 residues. Germline loops: CDR1 SGHVS, CDR2 FNYEAQ. The ends were cut back, 0 bases at V and 2 bases at J, with 13 bases in the middle. Here the CDR3 reads CASSLALGKGNTGELFF. The CDR3, as DNA: TGTGCCAGCAGCTTAGCTTTGGGTAAAGGAAACACCGGGGAGCTGTTTTTT.

This clonotype was counted ten times or more. The rearrangement uses TRBV12-3 or TRBV12-4 and TRBJ2-7; 7 nucleotides match TRBD1. Trimming cost V 6 bases and J 2 bases; bases outside gene matches: 1. The CDR3 sequence is 12 residues long. The DNA of the CDR3 is TGTGCCAGCAGAGGGACAGCCTACGAGCAGTACTTC. It encodes CASRGTAYEQYF.

This clonotype was observed a handful of times. This chain links TRBV30 with TRBJ2-7, with 7 bases aligning to TRBD2. J gave up 4 bases and V 1 base, and 10 bases lay outside the gene matches. This CDR3 is 15 amino acids long. Germline V CDR1 and CDR2: GTSNPN, SVGIG (reference sequence). The chain's CDR3 is CAWSEGAGVRYEQYF. As DNA, the CDR3 is TGTGCCTGGAGTGAAGGGGCGGGAGTACGATACGAGCAGTACTTC. Combining the CDR3 with reference TRBV30 and TRBJ2-7 gives the whole variable domain SQTIHQWPATLVQPVGSPLSLECTVEGTSNPNLYWYRQAAGRGLQLLFYSVGIGQISSEVPQNLSASRPQDRQFILSSKKLLLSDSGFYLCAWSEGAGVRYEQYFGPGTRLTVT.

A few counts support this clonotype. The chain employs TRBV20-1 and TRBJ2-5; D assignment may be TRBD1 or TRBD2 (5 bases each). The CDR3 totals 12 residues. V shed 5 bases and J shed 5 bases, with 12 bases lying between them. Per germline, CDR1 DFQATT and CDR2 SNEGSKA (reference sequence). This CDR3 reads CSAALGEETQYF. The CDR3 nucleotides are TGCAGTGCTGCCTTAGGGGAGGAGACCCAGTACTTC.

The gene calls are TRBV27 and TRBJ2-7; 7 bases are shared with TRBD1. V was clipped by 5 bases and J by 0 bases; unmatched bases: 4. Germline V CDR1 and CDR2: MNHEY, SMNVEV (reference sequence). CDR3 length equals 14 residues. The CDR3 DNA reads TGTGCCAGCAGTCAGGGGGTCCCCTCCTACGAGCAGTACTTC. Its protein is CASSQGVPSYEQYF.

The genes are TRBV28 and TRBJ2-7; D is ambiguous. This CDR3 has 13 amino acids. The germline gives CDR1 MDHEN, CDR2 SYDVKM. The V and J ends lost 4 bases and 3 bases respectively, with 10 bases between them. CDR3 amino acids: CASSYGLYYEQYF. CDR3 bases: TGTGCCAGCAGTTACGGGCTCTACTACGAGCAGTACTTC.

This clonotype has more than one count but fewer than ten. The rearrangement uses TRBV20-1 and TRBJ2-5; 13 positions match TRBD2. CDR1 DFQATT and CDR2 SNEGSKA come from the germline V gene (reference sequence). This CDR3 has 15 residues. V gave up 5 bases and J gave up 5 bases; unmatched junction bases: 8. The CDR3, as DNA: TGCAGTGCTGTAGGACTAGCGGGAGTGGGGGAGACCCAGTACTTC. Encoded protein: CSAVGLAGVGETQYF.

This clonotype came up a few times. This chain joins TRBV29-1 and TRBJ2-7; unclear D gene. The CDR3 loop spans 15 amino acids. The germline V gene encodes CDR1 SQVTM and CDR2 ANQGSEA. V was shortened by 4 bases and J by 4 bases, with 20 bases between the two germline ends. CDR3 protein: CSVGPGRSTQYEQYF. The CDR3 DNA is TGCAGCGTTGGCCCGGGTCGTTCCACTCAGTACGAGCAGTACTTC.

This clonotype was recorded a few times. The chain employs TRBV4-3 and TRBJ2-7; D is uncertain. The CDR3 totals 14 residues. Trimming removed 1 base at V and 7 bases at J, with 14 bases between. Germline V gene sequence: CDR1 LGHNA, CDR2 YSLEER. CDR3 nucleotide sequence: TGCGCCAGCAGCCAAGTGATCGGGTGGGGAGAGCAGTACTTC. Translation gives CASSQVIGWGEQYF.

A few counts support this clonotype. This chain uses TRBV12-3 or TRBV12-4 with TRBJ1-5, with D possibly being TRBD1 (5 bases). This CDR3 is 12 amino acids long. V was pared by 5 bases and J by 7 bases, with 9 bases between. The CDR3 DNA follows: TGTGCCAGCAGTCCGGGACGGCAGCCCCAGCATTTT. It translates to CASSPGRQPQHF.

The chain couples TRBV20-1 to TRBJ1-5, with D perhaps matching TRBD1 (5 bases). The CDR3 is 14 residues long. CDR1 is DFQATT and CDR2 is SNEGSKA in the germline V gene (reference sequence). Trimming stripped 0 bases from V and 7 bases from J, with 13 bases between. The CDR3 loop is CSARDPGSQQPQHF. In nucleotides, the CDR3 is TGCAGTGCTAGAGATCCAGGGAGTCAGCAGCCCCAGCATTTT.

The chain combines TRBV11-2 with TRBJ2-3; no definite D call. The V and J ends lost 0 bases and 9 bases respectively, with 16 bases between them. From germline, CDR1 is SGHAT and CDR2 FQNNGV. The CDR3 totals 15 residues. The CDR3 protein is CASSLDLLAPITQYF. The CDR3 coding sequence is TGTGCCAGCAGCTTAGACCTCCTTGCTCCGATCACGCAGTATTTT.